The present T cell receptor beta chain was sequenced within a study of T-cell reconstitution after alpha-beta-depleted transplantation in children (dated by TCRdb to about 2016). Background for the entire study: Using TCR repertoire profiling, the study quantitatively followed how T-cell immune reconstitution unfolded in children after TCRalphabeta/CD19-depleted allogeneic hematopoietic cell transplantation.

Remarks on this clonotype: The specificity of this receptor is unknown. No base quality values were provided; no much bigger clone lies one nucleotide off.

Libraries were made using PCR. Sequencing used an Illumina HiSeq 2500. TCR libraries were prepared with molecular barcoding, using unique molecular identifiers to normalize TCRbeta repertoire quantification. TCRdb's own reprocessing of the public reads used fastp at Q25 and MiXCR and kept productive beta chains. Each CDR3 protein appears once, grouped with its most common genes and DNA. For this sample the table gives 230,000 or so distinct CDR3 sequences, of which about 8.8% were detected only once. 5% to 5.5% of the sample lies in the top ten. Sequenced material: PBMCs from the stem cell graft donor, taken from the stem cell graft. The TCR was taken from a human donor who donated a stem cell graft to a child with SCID.

At the DNA level, the sequence is TGTGCCAGCAGCCACAGGGATACGCAGTATTTT. Protein translation: CASSHRDTQYF. The sequence is built from TRBV14 and TRBJ2-3, with the D gene uncertain. From the germline V gene, CDR1 is SGHDN and CDR2 is FVKESK. Relative to germline, V is 3 bases shorter and J is 6 bases shorter, with 4 bases between their ends. The CDR3 runs 11 residues from the cysteine to the phenylalanine. Solely the CDR3 DNA is kept, with 33 bases framed from the first base.